Sequencing of this T cell receptor beta chain was carried out in a study of T cells after yellow fever vaccination. Overall study context: Preparation of fractions with low cell numbers was performed using SMART-Seq v4 Ultra Low Input.

Template switching by 5'RACE produced TCR cDNA, adding a universal primer site and UMIs. TCRdb used MiXCR to reprocess the 5' RACE reads, holding one entry per CDR3 protein. Among hundreds of thousands of distinct CDR3 sequences listed, roughly 12% were seen once. For this clonotype: Antigen specificity is unknown.

Study conclusions and caveats: There was a small share of clonotypes that showed up in both the CD4 and CD8 compartments. A faster peak, day 5 versus 15, was reached by the weaker secondary response.

V was clipped by 1 base and J by 5 bases; unmatched bases: 5. The CDR3 spans 15 residues. CDR1 and CDR2 (germline): SGDLS, YYNGEE. The V call is TRBV9, the J call TRBJ2-1; 8 nucleotides agree with TRBD2. The sequencing used PBMCs, collected on the day of the first yellow fever vaccination. This receptor was identified in a man aged 18 to 35 who received the YFV17D yellow fever vaccine. The CDR3 DNA sequence: TGTGCCAGCAGCGTACAAGCGGGGGTAAACAATGAGCAGTTCTTC. This translates into CASSVQAGVNNEQFF.